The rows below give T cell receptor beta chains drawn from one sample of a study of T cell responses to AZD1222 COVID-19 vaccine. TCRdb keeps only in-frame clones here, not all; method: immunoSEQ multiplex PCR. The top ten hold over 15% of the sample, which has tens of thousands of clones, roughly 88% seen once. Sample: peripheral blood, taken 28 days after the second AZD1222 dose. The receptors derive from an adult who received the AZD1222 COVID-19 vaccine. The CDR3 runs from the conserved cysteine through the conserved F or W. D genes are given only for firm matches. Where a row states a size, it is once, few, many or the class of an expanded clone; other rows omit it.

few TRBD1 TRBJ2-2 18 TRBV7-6 CASSFETGESWRAGELFF TGTGCCAGCAGCTTCGAGACAGGGGAGTCGTGGCGAGCCGGGGAGCTGTTTTTT
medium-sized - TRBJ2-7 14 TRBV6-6 CASSYSFFSYEQYF TGTGCCAGCAGTTACTCTTTTTTCTCCTACGAGCAGTACTTC
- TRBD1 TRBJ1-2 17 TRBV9 CASSVVTGGISDYGYTF TGTGCCAGCAGCGTAGTAACAGGGGGCATCAGTGACTATGGCTACACCTTC
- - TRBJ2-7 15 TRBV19 CASSIGLRASYEQYF TGTGCCAGTAGTATCGGCCTGCGCGCGTCCTACGAGCAGTACTTC
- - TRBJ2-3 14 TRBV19 CASRRGQSTDTQYF TGTGCCAGCCGGCGGGGACAGAGCACAGATACGCAGTATTTT
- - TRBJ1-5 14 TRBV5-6 CASSFRDFNQPQHF TGTGCCAGCAGCTTTCGGGACTTCAATCAGCCCCAGCATTTT
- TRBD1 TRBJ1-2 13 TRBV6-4 CASSDRTGYGYTF TGTGCCAGCAGTGATAGGACAGGCTATGGCTACACCTTC
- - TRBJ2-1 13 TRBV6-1 CASSESSYNEQFF TGTGCCAGCAGTGAAAGCAGCTACAATGAGCAGTTCTTC
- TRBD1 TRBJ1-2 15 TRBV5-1 CASRFPGAGGNGYTF TGCGCCAGCAGATTCCCCGGGGCAGGGGGCAATGGCTACACCTTC
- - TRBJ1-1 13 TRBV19 CASSMLTRAEAFF TGTGCCAGTAGTATGCTCACACGGGCTGAAGCTTTCTTT
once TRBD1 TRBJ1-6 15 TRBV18 CASSLSTGADSPLHF TGTGCCAGCTCACTATCGACAGGGGCGGATTCACCCCTCCACTTT